This T cell receptor beta chain was profiled in a study of post-analysis software for immune sequencing data. Study as a whole: The cohort encompassed relapsing-remitting, secondary progressive and progressive-relapsing multiple sclerosis disease courses. Study-wide points: Several TRBV segments were more frequent in patients than controls; TRBV5-6, TRBV5-1 and TRBV20-1 belonged to this group. Relative to controls, patients with multiple sclerosis showed significantly lower normalized Chao1 diversity. Under the F measure, samples that were prepared in one batch clustered strongly together.

The TCR beta cDNA libraries contained unique molecular identifiers. There were about 1 to 10 million T cells, and 400,000 to 650,000 cDNA molecules came from them. TCRdb re-called the PCR reads with MiXCR, one entry per CDR3 protein. The sample records approximately 730,000 distinct CDR3 sequences, around 42% being singletons. The V gene lost 5 bases and the J gene lost 0 bases, with 11 bases spanning the gap. Per germline, CDR1 SEHNR and CDR2 FQNEAQ (reference sequence). There are 15 residues in the CDR3. Of note for this clonotype: Its antigen is still unknown.

Sequencing was done on a sample of blood. The chain uses TRBV7-9 and TRBJ2-1; D is ambiguous. This receptor was obtained from a girl between 10 and 17 years old with multiple sclerosis. Here the CDR3 reads CASSPPVSSYNEQFF. The CDR3 nucleotides are TGTGCCAGCAGCCCACCGGTAAGCTCCTACAATGAGCAGTTCTTC.